The 2 T cell receptor beta chains presented below share a single source sample, sequenced in a study of T-cell reconstitution after alpha-beta-depleted transplantation in children. Unique molecular identifiers were used in preparing the TCRbeta library. TCRdb itself ran the PCR reads through MiXCR, one entry per CDR3 protein. The sample has 600,000 to 800,000 distinct CDR3 sequences, around 13% seen once; the top ten hold 0.65% to 0.9%. The sequencing used PBMCs, collected before TCRalphabeta/CD19-depleted stem cell transplant. These receptors came from a girl aged 2 to 10 with congenital amegakaryocytic thrombocytopenia, due to receive a stem cell transplant.

This chain joins TRBV10-3 and TRBJ2-3, with no clear D. V was cut by 4 bases and J by 1 base, with 12 bases left in between. CDR1 is ENHRY, CDR2 SYGVKD, per germline. This CDR3 has 15 residues. DNA for the CDR3: TGTGCCATCAGTGCACGAGGAGAGGGCACAGATACGCAGTATTTT. Protein sequence: CAISARGEGTDTQYF.

The chain uses TRBV7-2 and TRBJ1-5; D is perhaps TRBD1 (5 bases). The CDR3 spans 17 residues. V was trimmed by 2 bases and J by 4 bases, leaving 18 bases between them. Germline CDR1 is SGHTA and CDR2 is FQGNSA. As DNA, the CDR3 is TGTGCCAGCAGCTTATCAGTTTCGGGGACGGGTAATCAGCCCCAGCATTTT. It translates to CASSLSVSGTGNQPQHF.